This TCR beta chain comes out of a study of somatic mutations in cytotoxic T cells in rheumatoid arthritis. The germline V gene has CDR1 MGHDK and CDR2 SYGVNS. With V trimmed by 4 bases and J by 3 bases, 7 bases remained unmatched. The CDR3 covers 15 residues. To note about this clone: What it binds is unknown.

The table came from immunoSEQ multiplex PCR; TCRdb's copy has only in-frame clones and leaves some out. The table shows about 19,000 clones, with roughly 65% occurring only once. Both CD4+ and CD8+ cells were separated through positive magnetic bead selection, and their purity was verified using flow cytometry. Whole-study findings and limits: CD8+ T cells showed clonality that did not differ significantly between patients with rheumatoid arthritis and age-matched healthy controls.

Sequencing used CD8+ T cells sorted from blood. This TCR derives from an adult with rheumatoid arthritis. V and J are TRBV25-1 and TRBJ2-7, with TRBD1 matching over 9 bases. The CDR3 DNA reads TGTGCCAGCAGTGCTCGCCGGGACAGGGACTACGAGCAGTACTTC. This gives the protein CASSARRDRDYEQYF.